This TCR beta chain was profiled in a study of cytomegalovirus exposure and HLA in healthy donors. Germline CDR1 reads SEHNR; CDR2 reads FQNEAQ (reference sequence). V lost 5 bases and J 6 bases, leaving 10 bases between the germline ends. This CDR3 contains 12 residues. Study results and caveats: CMV antigen specificity was confirmed in vitro for three CMV-associated chains. Reports indicated that the classifier achieved high specificity and sensitivity in diagnosing cytomegalovirus status.

Primers included in the PCR were 60 Vbeta and 13 Jbeta primers. Here immunoSEQ multiplex PCR was the method, and the copy in TCRdb shows in-frame clones only, minus some. The data hold roughly 120,000 clones, with over 8.5% observed a single time. Regarding this clone: The target antigen is unknown.

This TCR derives from a middle-aged woman in good health and CMV-seropositive. V and J are TRBV7-9 and TRBJ1-1; D unclear. Sequencing was performed on PBMCs. CDR3 residues: CASSLSPPEAFF. As DNA, the CDR3 is TGTGCCAGCAGCCTTTCCCCCCCTGAAGCTTTCTTT.